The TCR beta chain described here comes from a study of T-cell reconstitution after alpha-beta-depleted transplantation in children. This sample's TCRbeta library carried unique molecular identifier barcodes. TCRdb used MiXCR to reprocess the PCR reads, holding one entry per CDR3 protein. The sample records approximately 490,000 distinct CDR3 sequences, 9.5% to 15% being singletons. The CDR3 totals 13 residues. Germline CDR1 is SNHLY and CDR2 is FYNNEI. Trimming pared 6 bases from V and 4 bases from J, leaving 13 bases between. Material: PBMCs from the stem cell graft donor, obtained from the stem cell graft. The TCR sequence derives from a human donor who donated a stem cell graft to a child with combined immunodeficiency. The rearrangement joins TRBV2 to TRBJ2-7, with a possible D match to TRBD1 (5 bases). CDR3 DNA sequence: TGTGCCAGCAGATGGGGCAGGGATTACGAGCAGTACTTC. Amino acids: CASRWGRDYEQYF.